These 32 T cell receptor beta chains were all obtained from the same sample, sequenced in a study of cytomegalovirus exposure and HLA in healthy donors. The repertoire was sequenced with immunoSEQ multiplex PCR; TCRdb's copy has only in-frame clones and lacks some. The table includes some 98,000 clones, roughly 85% detected once. Sequences were obtained from PBMCs. Receptors were obtained from a woman in her 30s in good health and CMV-seronegative.

This clone turned up a few times. Here the CDR3 reads CASSLDLGSEKLFF. CDR3 in DNA: TGCGCCAGCAGCTTGGATTTGGGGAGTGAAAAACTGTTTTTT. This chain links TRBV5-1 with TRBJ1-4; D remains ambiguous. This CDR3 is built from 14 residues. Per the germline V gene, CDR1 is SGHRS and CDR2 is YFSETQ. V was pared by 0 bases and J by 7 bases, with 10 bases between. Full variable domain (outside the CDR3, taken from reference TRBV5-1 and TRBJ1-4): KAGVTQTPRYLIKTRGQQVTLSCSPISGHRSVSWYQQTPGQGLQFLFEYFSETQRNKGNFPGRFSGRQFSNSRSEMNVSTLELGDSALYLCASSLDLGSEKLFFGSGTQLSVL.

In its sample, this clone was seen once. The chain combines TRBV11-2 with TRBJ2-1; 13 nucleotides agree with TRBD2. This CDR3 is 16 amino acids long. With V trimmed by 5 bases and J by 13 bases, 14 bases remained unmatched. CDR1 is SGHAT, CDR2 FQNNGV, per germline. The CDR3 loop is CASSPLSTSGRVLQFF. The DNA of the CDR3 is TGTGCCAGCAGCCCTCTTTCAACTAGCGGGAGGGTGCTACAGTTCTTC.

The V and J genes are TRBV6-5 and TRBJ1-6, with TRBD1 as a possible D gene (5 bases). Germline V gene data show CDR1 as MNHEY and CDR2 as SVGAGI. This CDR3 is built from 16 residues. The V end was cut by 2 bases, the J end by 8 bases, with 16 bases between. The CDR3 spells CASSYRDSSVDSPLHF. Written as DNA, the CDR3 is TGTGCCAGCAGTTACCGAGACAGTTCCGTCGATTCACCCCTCCACTTT.

This chain links TRBV6-5 with TRBJ1-6; 8 positions agree with TRBD1. Trimming cost V 6 bases and J 8 bases; bases outside gene matches: 3. The CDR3 runs 13 residues. Germline CDR1 MNHEY, CDR2 SVGAGI. The CDR3 DNA is TGTGCCAGCAGCGACAGGGGATATTCACCCCTCCACTTT. Protein sequence: CASSDRGYSPLHF.

This sequence joins TRBV6-5 and TRBJ1-2; 8 nucleotides align to TRBD1. The CDR3 has 12 residues. The J segment lost 7 bases and the V segment lost 5 bases, leaving 3 bases of the junction unmatched. The germline V gene has CDR1 MNHEY and CDR2 SVGAGI. The CDR3 sequence: CASSQTGGGYTF. DNA for the CDR3: TGTGCCAGCAGTCAAACAGGGGGTGGCTACACCTTC.

This clone showed up just a few times. The gene calls are TRBV28 and TRBJ1-1, with D tentatively TRBD1 (6 bases). Germline CDR1 MDHEN, CDR2 SYDVKM. This CDR3 is 12 amino acids long. V lost 9 bases, J lost 2 bases, and 10 bases lay in between. CDR3 amino acids: CASRTVNTEAFF. Written as DNA, the CDR3 is TGTGCCAGTCGGACAGTAAACACTGAAGCTTTCTTT.

The sample holds one count of this clone. V is TRBV5-6 and J is TRBJ1-5; D may be TRBD1 (6 bases). The V gene's germline CDR1 is SGHDT and CDR2 YYEEEE. The CDR3 contains 15 residues. V was trimmed by 0 bases and J by 3 bases, leaving 10 bases between them. The CDR3 loop reads CASSLDGQLNQPQHF. The CDR3 DNA follows: TGTGCCAGCAGCTTGGATGGACAGCTCAATCAGCCCCAGCATTTT.

V usage is TRBV28 and J usage is TRBJ2-5; tentative D call: TRBD2 (6 bases). Germline V lookup: CDR1 MDHEN, CDR2 SYDVKM. CDR3 length: 14 residues. Trimming removed 2 bases from V and 10 bases from J, with 17 bases in between. CDR3 sequence (DNA): TGTGCCAGCAGTTTAACGACAGCCCCCGGGGGCCAGTACTTC. Its translation: CASSLTTAPGGQYF.

The rearrangement links TRBV2 to TRBJ2-7; 10 nucleotides agree with TRBD2. This CDR3 is built from 15 residues. Germline assignment: CDR1 SNHLY and CDR2 FYNNEI. The junction had 6 bases not matched to a gene; V was cut back by 3 bases and J by 4 bases. The CDR3 is CASSDLAGGIYEQYF. The CDR3 DNA follows: TGTGCCAGCAGTGATTTAGCGGGGGGAATTTACGAGCAGTACTTC.

The chain has TRBV7-2 and TRBJ1-1; the D is unclear. Trimming removed 5 bases at V and 11 bases at J, with 12 bases between. The CDR3 consists of 11 residues. The germline gives CDR1 SGHTA, CDR2 FQGNSA. CDR3 sequence: CASSLGLPAFF. CDR3 sequence (DNA): TGTGCCAGCAGCCTAGGACTCCCGGCTTTCTTT.

This chain links TRBV18 with TRBJ1-2; a weak D match, TRBD1 (6 bases). V was trimmed by 8 bases and J by 4 bases, leaving 14 bases between them. CDR3 length equals 13 residues. Germline V CDR1 and CDR2: KGHSH, LQKENI. The CDR3 DNA reads as TGTGCCAGCCAGGGGAACAGGCTCTATGGCTACACCTTC. Its translation is CASQGNRLYGYTF.

The chain joins TRBV15 to TRBJ2-4; D is possibly TRBD2 (5 bases). The CDR3 runs 15 residues. The germline gives CDR1 LNHNV, CDR2 YYDKDF (reference sequence). Trimming took off 6 bases at V and 0 bases at J, with 12 bases between the two ends. In DNA form, the CDR3 reads TGTGCCACCAGGACTACTACTCTAGCCAAAAACATTCAGTACTTC. This translates into CATRTTTLAKNIQYF. Filled out from reference TRBV15 and TRBJ2-4, the complete variable domain reads DAMVIQNPRYQVTQFGKPVTLSCSQTLNHNVMYWYQQKSSQAPKLLFHYYDKDFNNEADTPDNFQSRRPNTSFCFLDIRSPGLGDTAMYLCATRTTTLAKNIQYFGAGTRLSVL.

The rearrangement links TRBV28 to TRBJ2-2, with 7 nucleotides matching TRBD1. CDR1 MDHEN and CDR2 SYDVKM come from the germline V gene. The CDR3 totals 16 residues. Trimming removed 3 bases from V and 8 bases from J; junction bases left unmatched: 12. The CDR3 bases are TGTGCCAGCAGTTTGGCGGGCAGGGGGTTCGGTGGGGAGCTGTTTTTT. This sequence encodes CASSLAGRGFGGELFF.

The chain employs TRBV18 and TRBJ1-2; 8 bases map to TRBD1. Per germline, CDR1 KGHSH and CDR2 LQKENI. The CDR3 contains 13 residues. V lost 6 bases and J lost 2; bases outside the gene matches: 2. CDR3 protein: CASSGQGNYGYTF. The CDR3 DNA sequence: TGTGCCAGCTCCGGACAGGGAAACTATGGCTACACCTTC.

The J gene is TRBJ2-7, the V gene TRBV7-2; D unclear. The CDR3 runs 14 residues. V was shortened by 3 bases and J by 6 bases, with 15 bases between the two germline ends. CDR1 SGHTA and CDR2 FQGNSA come from the germline V gene. The CDR3 sequence: CASSFPGWAFEQYF. CDR3 DNA: TGTGCCAGCAGCTTCCCTGGGTGGGCGTTCGAGCAGTACTTC.

As regards this clone: The sample contains more than one DNA sequence encoding this CDR3. J is TRBJ1-2 and V is TRBV29-1; 7 positions agree with TRBD1. V lost 7 bases to trimming and J lost 0 bases; unmatched junction nucleotides: 14. The CDR3 spans 16 residues. Germline assignment: CDR1 SQVTM and CDR2 ANQGSEA. DNA of the CDR3: TGCAGCGGGACTTCCGGGACAGAGTCCACTAACTATGGCTACACCTTC. This codes for CSGTSGTESTNYGYTF.

The chain joins TRBV2 to TRBJ1-1; TRBD1 aligns across 10 bases. The V segment lost 3 bases and the J segment 5 bases; nucleotides outside the gene matches: 3. The CDR3 extends over 14 amino acids. Looked up from germline, CDR1 is SNHLY and CDR2 is FYNNEI. CDR3 sequence (DNA): TGTGCCAGCAGTGAGGACAGGGGGTATACTGAAGCTTTCTTT. Protein: CASSEDRGYTEAFF.

The chain combines TRBV29-1 with TRBJ2-7; 11 bases map to TRBD2. Germline V CDR1 and CDR2: SQVTM, ANQGSEA. V was pared by 7 bases and J by 0 bases, with 2 bases of the junction left unmatched. The CDR3 has 13 residues. The DNA of the CDR3 is TGCAGCGGGCTAGCGGGAGGCTCCTACGAGCAGTACTTC. Translation gives CSGLAGGSYEQYF.

CDR3 region: CASSMASSGANVLTF. CDR3 bases: TGTGCCAGTAGTATGGCTAGCTCTGGGGCCAACGTCCTGACTTTC. The chain uses TRBV19 and TRBJ2-6, with D unresolved. This CDR3 is 15 amino acids long. The germline V gene encodes CDR1 LNHDA and CDR2 SQIVND (reference sequence). V gave up 3 bases and J gave up 0 bases, with 6 bases separating them.

This chain joins TRBV19 and TRBJ1-1; 9 bases match TRBD1. V lost 6 bases and J lost 5; bases outside the gene matches: 7. There are 14 residues in the CDR3. Germline CDR1 LNHDA, CDR2 SQIVND (reference sequence). This chain's CDR3 is CASRTTGGRTEAFF. CDR3 bases: TGTGCCAGTAGGACTACAGGGGGCAGGACTGAAGCTTTCTTT.

This sequence joins TRBV7-9 and TRBJ1-4; no clear D. The germline V gene encodes CDR1 SEHNR and CDR2 FQNEAQ (reference sequence). The ends were cut back, 5 bases at V and 3 bases at J, with 13 bases in the middle. CDR3 length equals 15 residues. The DNA of the CDR3 is TGTGCCAGCAGCCTACCGATGGAGCCTAATGAAAAACTGTTTTTT. Protein: CASSLPMEPNEKLFF.

The CDR3 loop reads CASSGNKYNEQFF. CDR3 DNA: TGTGCCAGCAGTGGTAACAAGTACAATGAGCAGTTCTTC. The chain joins TRBV2 to TRBJ2-1; no clear D. The CDR3 has 13 amino acids. Germline V gene data show CDR1 as SNHLY and CDR2 as FYNNEI. Trimming shortened V by 4 bases and J by 4 bases, and 8 bases separated the two germline ends.

This sequence joins TRBV14 and TRBJ2-3, with 9 bases matching TRBD2. The trim removed 0 bases at V and 0 bases at J, leaving 10 bases unmatched. This CDR3 has 19 amino acids. Germline CDR1 SGHDN, CDR2 FVKESK. The CDR3 sequence: CASSQDLPAGGLSTDTQYF. In nucleotides, the CDR3 is TGTGCCAGCAGCCAAGATCTTCCAGCGGGGGGCCTAAGCACAGATACGCAGTATTTT.

The rearrangement uses TRBV6-5 and TRBJ1-2; D is uncertain. This CDR3 has 15 residues. Germline V gives CDR1 MNHEY, CDR2 SVGAGI. With 3 bases removed from V and 0 bases from J, the gap between germline ends came to 11 bases. The CDR3 DNA sequence: TGTGCCAGCAGTTATATAGGAGCCTCTAACTATGGCTACACCTTC. It is translated as CASSYIGASNYGYTF.

The chain couples TRBV9 to TRBJ2-6; D is perhaps TRBD2 (6 bases). The V and J ends lost 2 bases and 4 bases respectively, with 10 bases between them. This CDR3 is built from 15 residues. Germline CDR1 reads SGDLS; CDR2 reads YYNGEE. The DNA for the CDR3 is TGTGCCAGCAGCGTCGGGGGTAGAGGGGCCAACGTCCTGACTTTC. Translation gives CASSVGGRGANVLTF.

The chain recombines TRBV6-6 with TRBJ2-1; possible D gene TRBD2, 6 bases. The CDR3 spans 12 residues. Trimming shortened V by 5 bases and J by 9 bases, and 11 bases separated the two germline ends. Germline CDR1 and CDR2: MNHNY and SVGAGI (reference sequence). DNA for the CDR3: TGTGCCAGCAGTACCCGGGGGAGTGAGCAGTTCTTC. Translating it yields CASSTRGSEQFF.

The genes are TRBV7-6 and TRBJ1-5; no firm D call. Germline CDR1 is SGHVS and CDR2 is FNYEAQ. CDR3 length: 14 amino acids. Trimming stripped 3 bases from V and 11 bases from J, with 17 bases between. The CDR3 region is CASSLVPTDGSQHF. The DNA of the CDR3 is TGTGCCAGCAGCTTGGTACCCACAGATGGGTCCCAGCATTTT.

The V gene is TRBV18, the J gene TRBJ2-2; 10 nucleotides agree with TRBD2. J gave up 2 bases and V 5 bases, and 8 bases lay outside the gene matches. The CDR3 extends over 17 amino acids. The germline CDR1 and CDR2 sequences are KGHSH and LQKENI. The CDR3 reads CASSSSAGGRNTGELFF. In DNA form, the CDR3 reads TGTGCCAGCTCATCTTCAGCGGGGGGGCGTAACACCGGGGAGCTGTTTTTT.

The J gene is TRBJ2-3, the V gene TRBV27; 8 nucleotides agree with TRBD2. After removal of 3 bases from V and 3 bases from J, the junction contained 5 bases not matched to a gene. This CDR3 region has 15 residues. Looked up from germline, CDR1 is MNHEY and CDR2 is SMNVEV (reference sequence). In DNA, the CDR3 is TGTGCCAGCAGTTTGGGCGGGAGGCGGACAGATACGCAGTATTTT. Encoded protein: CASSLGGRRTDTQYF.

V usage is TRBV28 and J usage is TRBJ1-5; a weak D match, TRBD1 (5 bases). V lost 6 bases and J lost 7, with 13 bases in between. This CDR3 contains 13 residues. CDR1 is MDHEN, CDR2 SYDVKM, per germline. For the CDR3, the DNA is TGTGCCAGCAGCCCCGGGGGAGTCCAGCCCCAGCATTTT. Its translation: CASSPGGVQPQHF.

The rearrangement joins TRBV7-3 to TRBJ2-2; D perhaps matches TRBD2 (5 bases). Germline CDR1 reads SGHTA; CDR2 reads FQGTGA. The CDR3 totals 13 residues. Trimming pared 6 bases from V and 7 bases from J, leaving 12 bases between. Here the CDR3 reads CASRLTGVGELFF. For the CDR3, the DNA is TGTGCCAGCAGACTAACCGGGGTCGGGGAGCTGTTTTTT.

The CDR3 region is CASMGTPTNEKLFF. The CDR3 bases are TGTGCCAGCATGGGGACACCAACTAATGAAAAACTGTTTTTT. The chain links TRBV28 to TRBJ1-4; D is possibly TRBD1 (6 bases). The CDR3 runs 14 residues. CDR1 and CDR2 (germline): MDHEN, SYDVKM. V dropped 7 bases and J dropped 0 bases, with 9 bases sitting between them.